These 13 T cell receptor beta chains share one sample of origin, sequenced in a study of neurological immune-mediated disorders. TCRdb independently ran MiXCR on the 5' RACE reads; one entry per CDR3 protein. This sample has 65,000 to 90,000 distinct CDR3 sequences; more than 3% occur once, and the top ten carry about 5%. Sequencing input: PBMCs. The receptors here all came from a woman aged 45 to 65 with multiple sclerosis.

This clonotype has at least ten counts. The V gene is TRBV7-9, the J gene TRBJ2-3; 8 bases are shared with TRBD2. The CDR3 covers 14 residues. J gave up 4 bases and V 7 bases, and 7 bases lay outside the gene matches. Germline assignment: CDR1 SEHNR and CDR2 FQNEAQ (reference sequence). CDR3 protein: CASMGERGSDTQYF. The CDR3 region has the DNA TGTGCCAGCATGGGTGAGCGGGGGTCAGATACGCAGTATTTT.

In this sample, this clonotype turned up many times. V is TRBV10-1 and J is TRBJ2-7; 8 bases align to TRBD2. V was clipped by 8 bases and J by 1 base; unmatched bases: 4. The CDR3 totals 13 residues. CDR1 is WNHNN, CDR2 SYGVQD, per germline (reference sequence). The CDR3 DNA is TGCGCCAGCCAACTAGCGGAGTCCTACGAGCAGTACTTC. Encoded protein: CASQLAESYEQYF.

The chain uses TRBV12-5 and TRBJ2-1, with D possibly being TRBD1 (7 bases). The CDR3 is made up of 15 amino acids. Germline V lookup: CDR1 LGHNT, CDR2 FRNRAP. The germline V and J ends were trimmed by 0 bases and 7 bases, with 13 bases remaining between them. This chain's CDR3 is CASGLVASGGNEQFF. As DNA, the CDR3 is TGTGCTAGTGGTTTGGTAGCGTCAGGGGGGAATGAGCAGTTCTTC.

The rearrangement uses TRBV7-2 and TRBJ2-3, with TRBD1 as a possible D gene (6 bases). The ends were cut back, 5 bases at V and 11 bases at J, with 14 bases in the middle. In germline, CDR1 is SGHTA, CDR2 FQGNSA. The CDR3 totals 12 residues. In DNA form, the CDR3 reads TGTGCCAGCAGCGACCGAAACAGGGTGCAGTATTTT. Protein sequence: CASSDRNRVQYF.

This clonotype was observed many times. The chain links TRBV7-8 to TRBJ1-1; no definite D call. V shed 4 bases and J shed 8 bases, with 17 bases lying between them. CDR3 size: 14 residues. Per germline, CDR1 SGHVS and CDR2 FQNEAQ. For the CDR3, the DNA is TGTGCCAGCAGCTCCTGGTTTGCGCCTGCGGAAGCTTTCTTT. Protein: CASSSWFAPAEAFF. Combining the CDR3 with reference TRBV7-8 and TRBJ1-1 gives the whole variable domain GAGVSQSPRYKVAKRGQDVALRCDPISGHVSLFWYQQALGQGPEFLTYFQNEAQLDKSGLPSDRFFAERPEGSVSTLKIQRTQQEDSAVYLCASSSWFAPAEAFFGQGTRLTVV.

This clonotype was detected ten times or more. V is TRBV7-2 and J is TRBJ2-7; 10 positions agree with TRBD2. CDR3 size: 15 residues. Germline lookup yields CDR1 SGHTA and CDR2 FQGNSA. Unmatched junction bases numbered 6, after V lost 1 base and J lost 6 bases. The CDR3 nucleotides are TGTGCCAGCAGCTTAGATCCAGCGGGAGGGCGCGAGCAGTACTTC. Translation: CASSLDPAGGREQYF.

This clonotype was detected many times. The rearrangement joins TRBV2 to TRBJ2-3; D is unclear. The CDR3 has 13 residues. Trimming took 4 bases from V and 0 from J, leaving 5 bases between them. CDR1 is SNHLY, CDR2 FYNNEI, per germline. CDR3 nucleotides: TGTGCCAGCAGTGTGTCCAGCACAGATACGCAGTATTTT. It yields the protein CASSVSSTDTQYF.

This clonotype was counted many times. The chain's CDR3 is CASSYSRQNEQFF. The DNA for the CDR3 is TGTGCCAGCAGTTACTCGAGGCAGAATGAGCAGTTCTTC. The chain has TRBV6-6 and TRBJ2-1; D not resolved. The CDR3 is 13 residues long. The ends were cut back, 0 bases at V and 7 bases at J, with 7 bases in the middle. Germline CDR1 is MNHNY and CDR2 is SVGAGI (reference sequence).

This clonotype was recorded at least ten times. V gene TRBV20-1 combines with J gene TRBJ2-3; maybe TRBD2 (5 bases). The CDR3 sequence is 13 residues long. Trimming pared 4 bases from V and 2 bases from J, leaving 10 bases between. The germline gives CDR1 DFQATT, CDR2 SNEGSKA (reference sequence). Written as DNA, the CDR3 is TGCAGTGCTAACGAGCGGACCACAGATACGCAGTATTTT. Translating it yields CSANERTTDTQYF.

This clonotype was observed at least ten times. The V and J genes are TRBV5-1 and TRBJ2-5; 7 bases fit TRBD1. The CDR3 contains 15 residues. The ends lost 1 base at V and 1 base at J; junction bases unmatched: 4. Germline assignment: CDR1 SGHRS and CDR2 YFSETQ. The CDR3, as DNA: TGCGCCAGCAGCTTGAGAGGGGGCTCCCAAGAGACCCAGTACTTC. It is translated as CASSLRGGSQETQYF.

The chain uses TRBV18 and TRBJ2-4; 8 bases fit TRBD1. The germline CDR1 and CDR2 sequences are KGHSH and LQKENI. This CDR3 contains 14 residues. V was clipped by 8 bases and J by 5 bases; unmatched bases: 8. The CDR3 protein is CASTLDRGQNIQYF. CDR3 DNA sequence: TGTGCCAGCACTTTAGACAGGGGCCAAAACATTCAGTACTTC.

This clonotype showed up many times. This chain connects TRBV10-2 to TRBJ2-1, with 8 positions matching TRBD1. The CDR3 contains 14 residues. Germline assignment: CDR1 WSHSY and CDR2 SAAADI. The V gene end was trimmed by 7 bases and the J gene end by 5 bases; junction bases not matched to a gene: 7. In DNA form, the CDR3 reads TGCGCCAGCAACCCAGGGGGCTCGCACAATGAGCAGTTCTTC. It codes for CASNPGGSHNEQFF.

This clonotype was observed many times. The J gene is TRBJ2-1, the V gene TRBV7-2; 13 bases fit TRBD2. V shed 5 bases, J shed 6 bases, and the junction held 7 bases outside the gene matches. CDR3 length: 16 residues. Germline CDR1 and CDR2: SGHTA and FQGNSA. Here the CDR3 reads CASSPRRTSGGNEQFF. DNA of the CDR3: TGTGCCAGCAGCCCAAGGAGGACTAGCGGGGGCAATGAGCAGTTCTTC.